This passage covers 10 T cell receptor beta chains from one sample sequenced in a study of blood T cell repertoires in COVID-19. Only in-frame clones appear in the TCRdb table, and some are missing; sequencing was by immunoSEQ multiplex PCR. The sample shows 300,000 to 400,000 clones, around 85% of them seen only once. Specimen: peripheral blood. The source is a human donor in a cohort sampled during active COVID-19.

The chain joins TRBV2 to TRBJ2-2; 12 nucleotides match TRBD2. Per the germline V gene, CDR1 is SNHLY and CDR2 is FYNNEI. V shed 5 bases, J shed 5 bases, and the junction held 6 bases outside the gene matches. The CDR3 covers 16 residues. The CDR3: CASSQTSGGRTGELFF. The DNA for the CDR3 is TGTGCCAGCAGTCAGACTAGCGGGGGAAGGACCGGGGAGCTGTTTTTT.

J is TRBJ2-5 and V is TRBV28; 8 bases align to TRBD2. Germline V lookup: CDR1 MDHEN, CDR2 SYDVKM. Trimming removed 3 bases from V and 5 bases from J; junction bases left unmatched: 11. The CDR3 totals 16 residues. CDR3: CASSFQGGGGRETQYF. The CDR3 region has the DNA TGTGCCAGCAGTTTTCAGGGTGGCGGGGGGAGGGAGACCCAGTACTTC.

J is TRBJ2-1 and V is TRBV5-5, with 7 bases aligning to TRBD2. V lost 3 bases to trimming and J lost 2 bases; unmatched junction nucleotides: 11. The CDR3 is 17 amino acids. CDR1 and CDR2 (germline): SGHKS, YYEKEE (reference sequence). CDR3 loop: CASSSHVQRGAYNEQFF. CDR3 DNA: TGTGCCAGCAGCTCACACGTCCAGCGGGGAGCCTACAATGAGCAGTTCTTC.

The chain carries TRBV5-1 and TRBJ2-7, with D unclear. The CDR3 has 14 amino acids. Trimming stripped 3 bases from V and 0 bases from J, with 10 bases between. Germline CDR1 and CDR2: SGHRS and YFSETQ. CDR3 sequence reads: CASSSTVSSYEQYF. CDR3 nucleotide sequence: TGCGCCAGCAGCTCGACTGTCAGCTCCTACGAGCAGTACTTC.

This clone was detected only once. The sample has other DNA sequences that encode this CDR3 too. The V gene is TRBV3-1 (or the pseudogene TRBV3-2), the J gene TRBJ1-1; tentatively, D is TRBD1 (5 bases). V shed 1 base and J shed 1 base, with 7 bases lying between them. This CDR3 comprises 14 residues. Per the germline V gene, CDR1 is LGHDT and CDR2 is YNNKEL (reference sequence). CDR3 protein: CASSQAGQNTEAFF. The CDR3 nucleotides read TGTGCCAGCAGCCAAGCTGGACAGAACACTGAAGCTTTCTTT.

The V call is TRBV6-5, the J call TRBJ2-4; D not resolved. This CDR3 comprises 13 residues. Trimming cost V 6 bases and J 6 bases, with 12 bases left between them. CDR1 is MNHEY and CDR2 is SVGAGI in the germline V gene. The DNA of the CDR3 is TGTGCCAGCAGCGCCCCAGGAACAAACATTCAGTACTTC. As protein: CASSAPGTNIQYF.

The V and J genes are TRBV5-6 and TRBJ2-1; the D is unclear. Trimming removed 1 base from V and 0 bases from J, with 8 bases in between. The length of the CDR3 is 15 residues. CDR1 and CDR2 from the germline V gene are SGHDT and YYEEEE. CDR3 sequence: CASSLRDTSYNEQFF. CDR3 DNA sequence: TGTGCCAGCAGCTTGCGAGACACCTCCTACAATGAGCAGTTCTTC.

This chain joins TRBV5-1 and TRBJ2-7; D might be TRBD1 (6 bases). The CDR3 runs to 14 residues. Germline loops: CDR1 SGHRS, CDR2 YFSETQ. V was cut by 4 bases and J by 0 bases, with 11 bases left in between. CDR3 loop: CASSPPTGSYEQYF. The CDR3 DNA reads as TGCGCCAGCAGCCCGCCGACAGGCTCCTACGAGCAGTACTTC.

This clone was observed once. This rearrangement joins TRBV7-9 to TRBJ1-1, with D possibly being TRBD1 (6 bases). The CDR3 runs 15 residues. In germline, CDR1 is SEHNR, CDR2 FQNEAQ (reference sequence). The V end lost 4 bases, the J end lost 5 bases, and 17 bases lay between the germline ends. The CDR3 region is CASSSPGGGGTEAFF. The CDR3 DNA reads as TGTGCCAGCAGCTCCCCGGGGGGGGGCGGAACTGAAGCTTTCTTT.

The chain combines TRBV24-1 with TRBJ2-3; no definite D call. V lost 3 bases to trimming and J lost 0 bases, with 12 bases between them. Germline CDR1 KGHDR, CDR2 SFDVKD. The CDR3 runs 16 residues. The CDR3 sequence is CATSDARSTSTDTQYF. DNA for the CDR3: TGTGCCACCAGTGATGCCCGTTCGACTAGCACAGATACGCAGTATTTT.